This TCR beta chain is from a study of T cells in Graves' hyperthyroidism and ophthalmopathy. This clonotype was seen at least ten times. This CDR3 spans 14 amino acids. Germline V gene data show CDR1 as SGHTA and CDR2 as FQGNSA. The V gene lost 0 bases and the J gene lost 5 bases, with 10 bases spanning the gap. What was amplified from RNA transcripts were TCR beta CDR3 regions. First-round RT-PCR of the TCR CDR3 relied on the HTBI primer set. TCRdb reprocessed the multiplex PCR reads via MiXCR and lists one record per CDR3 protein. There are around 100,000 distinct CDR3 sequences in the sample; 40% to 50% occur only once, and about 28% lies in the top ten.

The V and J genes are TRBV7-2 and TRBJ2-5; D is perhaps TRBD2 (7 bases). Sequencing was carried out using blood. This clonotype was obtained from a man aged 40-49 years with Graves' hyperthyroidism. The CDR3 bases are TGTGCCAGCAGCTTAGCGGGGAGGGGGGAGACCCAGTACTTC. Translated: CASSLAGRGETQYF.